The source of this T cell receptor beta chain is a study of CD8 T cells in Susac syndrome. Study-wide context: When blood was drawn, the patients with Susac syndrome were therapy-naive, on corticosteroids, or on intravenous immunoglobulin alone.

V gave up 2 bases and J gave up 5 bases; unmatched junction bases: 3. Germline CDR1 and CDR2: LNHNV and YYDKDF (reference sequence). This CDR3 region has 16 residues. Random hexamers were used to reverse transcribe about 0.45 to 1 ug of RNA. Across 54 Vbeta and 13 Jbeta, TCR beta CDR3 was amplified with immunoSEQ multiplex PCR. Via MiXCR, TCRdb re-called the immunoSEQ multiplex PCR reads, giving one row per CDR3 protein. The sample holds over 150,000 distinct CDR3 sequences, approximately 94% seen once. Comment on this clonotype: The antigen is not known.

TEMRA cells were FACS-enriched and CD8+ and CD4+ T cells negatively isolated. Overall study findings and caveats: CD4+ repertoires of Susac syndrome patients lacked detectable clonal expansion.

Sequencing used CD4+ T cells from PBMCs. The TCR originated in a human donor with Susac syndrome. The rearrangement joins TRBV15 to TRBJ2-2, with 12 bases matching TRBD2. CDR3 region: CATSRNLAGGTGELFF. The CDR3 DNA sequence: TGTGCCACCAGCAGAAATCTAGCGGGAGGGACCGGGGAGCTGTTTTTT.